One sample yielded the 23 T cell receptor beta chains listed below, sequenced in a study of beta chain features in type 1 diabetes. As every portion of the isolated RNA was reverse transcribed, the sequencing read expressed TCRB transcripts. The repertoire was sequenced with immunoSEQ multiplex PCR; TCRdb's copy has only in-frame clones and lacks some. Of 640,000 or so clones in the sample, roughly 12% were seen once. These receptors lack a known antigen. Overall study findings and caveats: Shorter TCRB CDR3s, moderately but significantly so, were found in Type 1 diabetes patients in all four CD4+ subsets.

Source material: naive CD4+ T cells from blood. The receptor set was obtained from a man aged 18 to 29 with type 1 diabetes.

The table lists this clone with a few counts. The CDR3 sequence: CASSRTTGDVNYGYTF. The CDR3, as DNA: TGTGCCAGCAGCAGGACTACAGGAGACGTAAACTATGGCTACACCTTC. This chain uses TRBV9 with TRBJ1-2, with D perhaps matching TRBD1 (5 bases). Trimming pared 4 bases from V and 2 bases from J, leaving 18 bases between. The CDR3 loop spans 16 amino acids. Germline V lookup: CDR1 SGDLS, CDR2 YYNGEE.

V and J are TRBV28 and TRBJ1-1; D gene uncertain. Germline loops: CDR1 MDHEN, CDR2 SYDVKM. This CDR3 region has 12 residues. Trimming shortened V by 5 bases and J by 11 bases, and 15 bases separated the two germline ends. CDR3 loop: CASSPPTGGAFF. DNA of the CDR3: TGTGCCAGCAGTCCCCCCACGGGAGGCGCTTTCTTT.

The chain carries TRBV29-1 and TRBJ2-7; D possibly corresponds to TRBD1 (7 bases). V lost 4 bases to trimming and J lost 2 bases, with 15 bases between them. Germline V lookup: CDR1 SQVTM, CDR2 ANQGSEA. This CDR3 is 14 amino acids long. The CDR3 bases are TGCAGCGTTGGGGGAGGAGGGGGCGCCTACGAGCAGTACTTC. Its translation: CSVGGGGGAYEQYF.

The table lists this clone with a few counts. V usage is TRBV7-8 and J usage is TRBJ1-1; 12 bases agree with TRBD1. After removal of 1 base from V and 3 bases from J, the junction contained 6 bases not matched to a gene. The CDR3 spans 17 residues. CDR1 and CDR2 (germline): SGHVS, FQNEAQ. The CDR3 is CASSLERDRGLDTEAFF. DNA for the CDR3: TGTGCCAGCAGCTTAGAGCGGGACAGGGGGCTCGACACTGAAGCTTTCTTT.

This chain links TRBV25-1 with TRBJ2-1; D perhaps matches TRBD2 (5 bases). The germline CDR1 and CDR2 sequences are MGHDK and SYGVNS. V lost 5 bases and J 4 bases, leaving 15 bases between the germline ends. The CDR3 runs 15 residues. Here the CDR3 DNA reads TGTGCCAGCAGTATCGGACGGGGAACGTACAATGAGCAGTTCTTC. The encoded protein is CASSIGRGTYNEQFF.

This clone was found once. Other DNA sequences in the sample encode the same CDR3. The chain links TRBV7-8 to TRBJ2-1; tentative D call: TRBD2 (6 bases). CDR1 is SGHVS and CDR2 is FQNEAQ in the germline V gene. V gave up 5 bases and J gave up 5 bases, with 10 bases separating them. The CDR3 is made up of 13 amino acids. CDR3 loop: CASSPTGDNEQFF. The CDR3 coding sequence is TGTGCCAGCAGCCCGACGGGGGACAATGAGCAGTTCTTC.

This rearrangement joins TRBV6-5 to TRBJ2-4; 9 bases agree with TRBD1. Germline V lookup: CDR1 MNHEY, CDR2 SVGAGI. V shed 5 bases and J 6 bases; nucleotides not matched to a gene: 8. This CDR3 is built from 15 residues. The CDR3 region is CASSQTGGAGNIQYF. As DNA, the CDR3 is TGTGCCAGCAGTCAAACAGGGGGCGCGGGAAACATTCAGTACTTC.

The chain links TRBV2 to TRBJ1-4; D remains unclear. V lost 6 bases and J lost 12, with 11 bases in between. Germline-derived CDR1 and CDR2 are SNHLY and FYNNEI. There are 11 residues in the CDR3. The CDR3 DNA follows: TGTGCCAGCAGACTGGACGTGGAACTGTTTTTT. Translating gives CASRLDVELFF.

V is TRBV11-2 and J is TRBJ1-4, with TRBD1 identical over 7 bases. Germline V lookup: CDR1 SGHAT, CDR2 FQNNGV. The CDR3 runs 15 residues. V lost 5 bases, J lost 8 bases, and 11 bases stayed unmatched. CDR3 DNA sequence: TGTGCCAGCAGCGCCCACAGGGGTGGAGGAGAAAAACTGTTTTTT. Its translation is CASSAHRGGGEKLFF.

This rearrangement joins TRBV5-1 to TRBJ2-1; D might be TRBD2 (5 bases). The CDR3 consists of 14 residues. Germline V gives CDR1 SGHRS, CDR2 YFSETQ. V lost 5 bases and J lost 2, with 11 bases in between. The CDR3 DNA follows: TGCGCCAGCAGACAGCGGAGAACCTACAATGAGCAGTTCTTC. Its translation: CASRQRRTYNEQFF. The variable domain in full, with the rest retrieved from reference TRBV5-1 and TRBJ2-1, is KAGVTQTPRYLIKTRGQQVTLSCSPISGHRSVSWYQQTPGQGLQFLFEYFSETQRNKGNFPGRFSGRQFSNSRSEMNVSTLELGDSALYLCASRQRRTYNEQFFGPGTRLTVL.

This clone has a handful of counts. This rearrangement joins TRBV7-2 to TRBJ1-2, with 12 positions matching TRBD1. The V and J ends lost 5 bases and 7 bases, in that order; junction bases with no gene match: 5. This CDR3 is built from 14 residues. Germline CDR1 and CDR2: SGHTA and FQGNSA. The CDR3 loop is CASSTGTGGLGYTF. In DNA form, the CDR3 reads TGTGCCAGCAGCACGGGGACAGGGGGCCTTGGCTACACCTTC.

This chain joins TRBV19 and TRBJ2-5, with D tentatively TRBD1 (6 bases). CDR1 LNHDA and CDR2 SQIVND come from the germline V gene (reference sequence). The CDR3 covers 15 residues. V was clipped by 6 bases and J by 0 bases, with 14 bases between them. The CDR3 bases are TGTGCCAGTAGCAAGACCCGGACAGACCAAGAGACCCAGTACTTC. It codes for CASSKTRTDQETQYF.

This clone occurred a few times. CDR3 DNA: TGTGCCAGCAGTCCGGATGCTTATGAAGCTTTCTTT. Protein product: CASSPDAYEAFF. The gene calls are TRBV6-6 and TRBJ1-1, with no clear D. CDR1 and CDR2 from the germline V gene are MNHNY and SVGAGI (reference sequence). The V end was cut by 5 bases, the J end by 7 bases, with 11 bases between. The length of the CDR3 is 12 residues.

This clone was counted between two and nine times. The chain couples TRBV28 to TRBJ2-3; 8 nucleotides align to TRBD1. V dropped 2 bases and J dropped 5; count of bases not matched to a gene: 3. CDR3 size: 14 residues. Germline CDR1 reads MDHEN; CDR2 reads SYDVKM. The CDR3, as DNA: TGTGCCAGCAGTTTAGCAGGGGGCATAGATACGCAGTATTTT. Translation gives CASSLAGGIDTQYF.

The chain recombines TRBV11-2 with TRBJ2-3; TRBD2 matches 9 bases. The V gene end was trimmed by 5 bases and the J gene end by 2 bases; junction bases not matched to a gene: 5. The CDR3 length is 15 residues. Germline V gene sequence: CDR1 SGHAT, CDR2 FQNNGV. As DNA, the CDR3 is TGTGCCAGCAGCCATCGGGGACTAGCCACAGATACGCAGTATTTT. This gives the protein CASSHRGLATDTQYF.

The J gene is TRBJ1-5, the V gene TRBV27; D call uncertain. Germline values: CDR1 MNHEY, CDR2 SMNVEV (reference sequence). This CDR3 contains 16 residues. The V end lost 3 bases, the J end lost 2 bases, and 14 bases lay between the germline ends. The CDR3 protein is CASSFRSSVGNQPQHF. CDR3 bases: TGTGCCAGCAGTTTCCGCTCGTCAGTCGGCAATCAGCCCCAGCATTTT.

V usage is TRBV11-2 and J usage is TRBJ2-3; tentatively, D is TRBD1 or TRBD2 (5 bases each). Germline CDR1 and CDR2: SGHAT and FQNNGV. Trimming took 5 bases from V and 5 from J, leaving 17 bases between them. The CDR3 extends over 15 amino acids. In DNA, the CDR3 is TGTGCCAGCAGCCCACTCCAGGGACGTCTAGATACGCAGTATTTT. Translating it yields CASSPLQGRLDTQYF.

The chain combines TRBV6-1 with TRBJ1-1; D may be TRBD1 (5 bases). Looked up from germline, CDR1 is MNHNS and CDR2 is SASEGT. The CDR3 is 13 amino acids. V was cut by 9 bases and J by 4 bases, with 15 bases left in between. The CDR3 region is CASPFIGGTEAFF. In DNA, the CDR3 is TGTGCCAGTCCGTTTATCGGGGGCACTGAAGCTTTCTTT.

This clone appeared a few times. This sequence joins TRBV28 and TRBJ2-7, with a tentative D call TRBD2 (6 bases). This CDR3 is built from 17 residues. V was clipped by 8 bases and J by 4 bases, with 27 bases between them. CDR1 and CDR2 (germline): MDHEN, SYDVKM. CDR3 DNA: TGTGCCAGCCCCCCGGGGGAGCGGGCAAACGTAGTATACGAGCAGTACTTC. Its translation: CASPPGERANVVYEQYF.

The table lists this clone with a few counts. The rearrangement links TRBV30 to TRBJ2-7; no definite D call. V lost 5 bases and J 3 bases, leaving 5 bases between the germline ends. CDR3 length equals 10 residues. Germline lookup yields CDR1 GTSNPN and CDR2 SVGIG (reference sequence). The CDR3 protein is CAWGFYEQYF. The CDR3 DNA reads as TGTGCCTGGGGATTCTACGAGCAGTACTTC.

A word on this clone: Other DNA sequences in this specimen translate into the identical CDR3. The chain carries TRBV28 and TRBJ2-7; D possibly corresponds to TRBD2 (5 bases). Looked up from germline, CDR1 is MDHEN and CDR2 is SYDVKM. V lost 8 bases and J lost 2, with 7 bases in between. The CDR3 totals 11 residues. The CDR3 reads CASEGTYEQYF. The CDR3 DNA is TGTGCCAGCGAGGGAACCTACGAGCAGTACTTC. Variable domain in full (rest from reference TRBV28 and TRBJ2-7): DVKVTQSSRYLVKRTGEKVFLECVQDMDHENMFWYRQDPGLGLRLIYFSYDVKMKEKGDIPEGYSVSREKKERFSLILESASTNQTSMYLCASEGTYEQYFGPGTRLTVT.

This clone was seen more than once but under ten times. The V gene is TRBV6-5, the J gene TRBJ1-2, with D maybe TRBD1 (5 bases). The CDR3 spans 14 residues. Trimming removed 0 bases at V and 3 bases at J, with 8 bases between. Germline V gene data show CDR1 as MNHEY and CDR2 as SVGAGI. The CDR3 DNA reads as TGTGCCAGCAGTTACTCAGGCAGGGACTATGGCTACACCTTC. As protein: CASSYSGRDYGYTF.

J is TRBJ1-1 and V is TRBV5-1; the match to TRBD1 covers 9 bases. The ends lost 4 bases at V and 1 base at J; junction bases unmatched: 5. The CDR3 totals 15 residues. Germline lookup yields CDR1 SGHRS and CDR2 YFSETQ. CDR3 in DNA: TGCGCCAGCAGCCAGCTGGACAGGGGGAACACTGAAGCTTTCTTT. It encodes CASSQLDRGNTEAFF.